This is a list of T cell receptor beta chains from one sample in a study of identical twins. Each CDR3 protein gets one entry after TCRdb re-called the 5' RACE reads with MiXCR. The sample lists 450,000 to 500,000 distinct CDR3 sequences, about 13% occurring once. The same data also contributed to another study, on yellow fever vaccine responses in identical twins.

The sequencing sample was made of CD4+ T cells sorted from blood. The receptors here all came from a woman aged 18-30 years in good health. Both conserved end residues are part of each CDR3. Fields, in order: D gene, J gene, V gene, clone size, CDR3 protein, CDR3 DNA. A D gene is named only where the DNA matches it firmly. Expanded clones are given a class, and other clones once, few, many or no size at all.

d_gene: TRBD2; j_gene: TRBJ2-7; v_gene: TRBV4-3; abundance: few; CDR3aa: CASSPSGLPYEQYF; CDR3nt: TGCGCCAGCAGCCCTTCGGGACTACCGTACGAGCAGTACTTC
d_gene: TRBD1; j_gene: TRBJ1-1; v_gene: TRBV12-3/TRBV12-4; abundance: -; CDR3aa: CASSGTGQGYTEAFF; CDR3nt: TGTGCCAGCAGTGGGACAGGACAGGGTTACACTGAAGCTTTCTTT
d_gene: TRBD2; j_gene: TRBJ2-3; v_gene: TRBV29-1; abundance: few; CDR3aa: CSVVRTSGYTDTQYF; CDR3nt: TGCAGCGTTGTCAGGACTAGCGGATACACAGATACGCAGTATTTT
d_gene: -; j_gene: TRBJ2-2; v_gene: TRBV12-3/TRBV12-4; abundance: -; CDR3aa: CASSYITGQGGELFF; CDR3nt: TGTGCCAGCAGTTACATTACCGGACAAGGAGGGGAGCTGTTTTTT
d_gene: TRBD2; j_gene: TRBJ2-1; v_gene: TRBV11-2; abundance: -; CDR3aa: CASSLVPRTSERDNEQFF; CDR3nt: TGTGCCAGCAGCTTAGTTCCCCGGACTAGCGAAAGGGACAATGAGCAGTTCTTC
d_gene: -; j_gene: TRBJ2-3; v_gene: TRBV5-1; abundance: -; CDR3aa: CASSLAAGDGTDTQYF; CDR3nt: TGCGCCAGCAGCTTGGCCGCCGGAGACGGTACAGATACGCAGTATTTT
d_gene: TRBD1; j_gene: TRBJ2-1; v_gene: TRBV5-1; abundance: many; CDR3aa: CASSPTGGSYNEQFF; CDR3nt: TGCGCCAGCAGCCCTACAGGGGGCTCCTACAATGAGCAGTTCTTC
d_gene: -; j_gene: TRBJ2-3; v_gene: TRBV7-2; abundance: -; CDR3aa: CASNERGTDTQYF; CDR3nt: TGTGCCAGCAATGAGCGGGGCACAGATACGCAGTATTTT
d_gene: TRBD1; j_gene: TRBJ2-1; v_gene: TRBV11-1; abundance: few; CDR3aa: CASSKGRDRGNNEQFF; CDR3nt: TGTGCCAGCAGCAAGGGACGGGACAGGGGTAACAATGAGCAGTTCTTC
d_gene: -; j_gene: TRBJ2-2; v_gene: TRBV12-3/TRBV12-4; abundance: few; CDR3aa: CASRRSPGELFF; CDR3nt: TGTGCCAGCAGGCGCTCCCCCGGGGAGCTGTTTTTT
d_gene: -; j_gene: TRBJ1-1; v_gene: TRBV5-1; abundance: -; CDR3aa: CASSQAVDTEAFF; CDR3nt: TGCGCCAGCAGCCAGGCGGTAGATACTGAAGCTTTCTTT